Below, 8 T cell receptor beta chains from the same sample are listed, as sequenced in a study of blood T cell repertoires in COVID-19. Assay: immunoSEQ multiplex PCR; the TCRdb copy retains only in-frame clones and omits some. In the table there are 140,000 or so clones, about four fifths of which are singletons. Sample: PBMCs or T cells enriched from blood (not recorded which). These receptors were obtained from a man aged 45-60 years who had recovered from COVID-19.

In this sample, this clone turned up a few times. The CDR3 DNA reads TGTGCCAGCAGCTTGAGTGCCGGGGTCCCCTGGGGGGATGGCTACACCTTC. Translating it yields CASSLSAGVPWGDGYTF. This rearrangement joins TRBV5-6 to TRBJ1-2; a possible D gene is TRBD1 (5 bases). Trimming stripped 1 base from V and 6 bases from J, with 22 bases between. Germline CDR1 and CDR2: SGHDT and YYEEEE. CDR3 length: 17 amino acids.

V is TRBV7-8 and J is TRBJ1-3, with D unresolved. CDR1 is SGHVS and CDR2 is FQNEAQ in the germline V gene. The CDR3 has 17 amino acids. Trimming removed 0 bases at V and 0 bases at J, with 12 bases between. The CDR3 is CASSLASHSLSGNTIYF. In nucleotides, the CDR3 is TGTGCCAGCAGCTTAGCGTCCCACTCTCTCTCTGGAAACACCATATATTTT.

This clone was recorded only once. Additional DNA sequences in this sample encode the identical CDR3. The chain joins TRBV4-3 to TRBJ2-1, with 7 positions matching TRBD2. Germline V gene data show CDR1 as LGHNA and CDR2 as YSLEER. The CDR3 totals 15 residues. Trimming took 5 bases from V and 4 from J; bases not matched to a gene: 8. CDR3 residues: CASSKGLAAYNEQFF. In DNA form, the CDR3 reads TGCGCCAGCAGCAAGGGGCTAGCGGCTTACAATGAGCAGTTCTTC.

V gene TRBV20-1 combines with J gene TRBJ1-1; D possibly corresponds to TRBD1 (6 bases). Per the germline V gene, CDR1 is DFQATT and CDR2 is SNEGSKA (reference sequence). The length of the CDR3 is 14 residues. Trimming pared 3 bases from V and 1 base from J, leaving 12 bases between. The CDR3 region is CSASGGRGNTEAFF. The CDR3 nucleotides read TGCAGTGCTAGTGGTGGCAGGGGGAACACTGAAGCTTTCTTT.

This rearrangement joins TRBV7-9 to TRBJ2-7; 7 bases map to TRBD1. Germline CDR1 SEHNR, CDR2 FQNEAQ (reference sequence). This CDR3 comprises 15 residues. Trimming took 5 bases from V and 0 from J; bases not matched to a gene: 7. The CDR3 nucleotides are TGTGCCAGCAGCCCGCTGGGACAGATCTCCTACGAGCAGTACTTC. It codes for CASSPLGQISYEQYF.

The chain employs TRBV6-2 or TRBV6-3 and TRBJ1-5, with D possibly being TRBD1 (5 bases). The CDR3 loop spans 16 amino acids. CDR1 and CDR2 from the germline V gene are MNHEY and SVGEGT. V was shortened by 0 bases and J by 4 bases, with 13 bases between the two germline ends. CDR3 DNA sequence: TGTGCCAGCAGTTACTCCGTAGACGGGGGAAATCAGCCCCAGCATTTT. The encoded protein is CASSYSVDGGNQPQHF.

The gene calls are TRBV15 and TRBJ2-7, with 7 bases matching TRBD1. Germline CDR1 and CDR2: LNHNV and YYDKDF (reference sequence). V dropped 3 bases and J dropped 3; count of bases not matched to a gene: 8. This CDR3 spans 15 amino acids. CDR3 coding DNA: TGTGCCACCAGCAGGTACAGGGGAAGTGGCTACGAGCAGTACTTC. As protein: CATSRYRGSGYEQYF.

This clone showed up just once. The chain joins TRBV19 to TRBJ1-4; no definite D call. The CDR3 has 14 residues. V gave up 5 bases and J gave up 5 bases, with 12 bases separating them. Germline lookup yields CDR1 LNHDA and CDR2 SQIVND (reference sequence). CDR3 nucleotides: TGTGCCAGTAGTTCTCGGGTTTCCAATGAAAAACTGTTTTTT. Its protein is CASSSRVSNEKLFF.